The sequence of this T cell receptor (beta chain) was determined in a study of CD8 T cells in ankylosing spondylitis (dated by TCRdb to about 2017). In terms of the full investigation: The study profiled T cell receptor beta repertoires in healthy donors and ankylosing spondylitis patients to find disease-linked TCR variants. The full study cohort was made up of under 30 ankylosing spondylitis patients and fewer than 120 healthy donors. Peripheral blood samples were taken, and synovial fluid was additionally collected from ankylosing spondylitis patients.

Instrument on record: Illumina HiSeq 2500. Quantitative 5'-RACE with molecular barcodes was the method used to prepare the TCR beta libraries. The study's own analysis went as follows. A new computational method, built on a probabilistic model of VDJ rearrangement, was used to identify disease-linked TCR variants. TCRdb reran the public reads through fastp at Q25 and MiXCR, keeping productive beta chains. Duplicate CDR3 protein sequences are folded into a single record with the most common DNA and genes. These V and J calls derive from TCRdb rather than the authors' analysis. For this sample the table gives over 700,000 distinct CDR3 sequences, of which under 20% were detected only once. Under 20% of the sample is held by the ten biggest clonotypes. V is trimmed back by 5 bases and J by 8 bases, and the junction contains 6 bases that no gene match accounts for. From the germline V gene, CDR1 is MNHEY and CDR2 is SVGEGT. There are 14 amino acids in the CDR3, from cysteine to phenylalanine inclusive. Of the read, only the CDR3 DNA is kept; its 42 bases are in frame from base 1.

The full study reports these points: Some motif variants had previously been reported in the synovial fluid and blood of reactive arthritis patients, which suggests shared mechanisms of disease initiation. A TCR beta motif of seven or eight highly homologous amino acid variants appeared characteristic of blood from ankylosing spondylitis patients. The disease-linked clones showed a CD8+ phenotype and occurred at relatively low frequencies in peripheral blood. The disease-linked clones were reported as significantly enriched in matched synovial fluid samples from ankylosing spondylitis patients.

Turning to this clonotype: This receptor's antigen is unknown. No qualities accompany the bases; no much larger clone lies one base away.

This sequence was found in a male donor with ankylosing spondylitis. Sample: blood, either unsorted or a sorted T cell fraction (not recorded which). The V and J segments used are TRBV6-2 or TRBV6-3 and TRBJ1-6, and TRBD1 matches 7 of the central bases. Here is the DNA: TGTGCCAGCAGTGCGGACAGGATAGATTCACCCCTCCACTTT. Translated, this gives CASSADRIDSPLHF.